This T cell receptor (beta chain) was sequenced in a study of vaccination and CD4 T cells after COVID-19. Study-wide context: Recovered patients in the cohort numbered six men and four women, two of them Hispanic. Post-vaccination specimens were collected at a median of 72 days following dose two (range 14 to 241). Investigators stimulated cells with overlapping spike peptides drawn from SARS-CoV-2, HCoV-NL63, HCoV-OC43 and HCoV-229E.

Cultured CD4+ T-cell DNA underwent Oncomine TCR Beta short-read sequencing. In TCRdb, the PCR reads were re-called with MiXCR into one record per CDR3 protein. The table has about 17,000 distinct CDR3 sequences, approximately 53% seen once. Noted treatment: roughly 10-day PBMC culture with coronavirus spike peptide pools or control peptides (ViraFEST assay). By negative selection, CD4+ T cells were isolated once culture had run for approximately 9 days. The CDR3 has 15 amino acids. Germline CDR1 is SSHAT and CDR2 is FNYEAQ (reference sequence). About this clonotype: Its specificity is unknown. At one boundary the junction diverges from the germline segment, which might be a read error.

This chain joins TRBV7-7 and TRBJ2-3; a possible D gene is TRBD2 (5 bases). The sequenced material came from CD4+ T cells from blood, cultured in vitro. The receptor's source is a human donor who had recovered from COVID-19. CDR3 DNA sequence: TGTGCTAGCAGCTTCGGGAATAGCGTCACAGATACGCAGTATTTT. Amino acid sequence: CASSFGNSVTDTQYF.